This T cell receptor beta chain was found in a study of cytomegalovirus exposure and HLA in healthy donors. Study-wide context: The study placed roughly four fifths of its approximately 400 genotyped donors in the Caucasian-associated ancestry cluster.

The CDR3 loop spans 13 amino acids. V gave up 6 bases and J gave up 3 bases, with 12 bases separating them. Germline lookup yields CDR1 MDHEN and CDR2 SYDVKM. Overall study results and limits: In the analysis, some V segments, TRBV6-2 and TRBV6-3 included, were excluded as indistinguishable. What a later analysis showed was that several of the most significant clusters appeared linked to common viral pathogens.

In the PCR, 60 Vbeta and 13 Jbeta primers were used. Generated by immunoSEQ multiplex PCR, the TCRdb table keeps only in-frame clones and is missing some. The profile shows approximately 150,000 clones, roughly three quarters of them singletons. In the case of this clone: No antigen is known for it.

The sample was PBMCs. The rearrangement uses TRBV28 and TRBJ2-7; tentatively, D is TRBD1 (6 bases). The TCR was taken from a male donor in good health and CMV-seronegative. The CDR3 DNA follows: TGTGCCAGCAGCGGGACACCGGACTACGAGCAGTACTTC. Encoded protein: CASSGTPDYEQYF.